This T cell receptor beta chain appears in the sequencing data of a study of molecular identifiers for immune sequencing clone quantification. The CDR3 covers 14 residues. J lost 7 bases, V lost 7 bases, and 10 bases had no gene match. Germline CDR1 and CDR2: MNHEY and SVGEGT. One entry per CDR3 protein results from TCRdb running MiXCR on the PCR reads. This table has about 640,000 distinct CDR3 sequences, about 20% appearing once. This clonotype was counted many times. The TCR comes from a human donor in good health. Some libraries in this study had Jurkat cell RNA spiked in. The V and J genes are TRBV6-2 or TRBV6-3 and TRBJ2-7; 10 bases agree with TRBD2. The sample comprised naive CD8+ T cells from blood, with Jurkat cell RNA spiked in. The sample's subset: FACS-sorted CD8+CD4-CCR7+CD45RA+ naive T cells. CDR3 in amino acids: CASTEPGLANEQYF. The CDR3 DNA follows: TGTGCCAGCACCGAACCGGGACTAGCGAATGAGCAGTACTTC.